Listed here is a single T cell receptor (beta chain). What it recognizes is unknown. There are 12 residues in the CDR3. The ends were cut back, 2 bases at V and 4 bases at J, with 6 bases in the middle. Germline loops: CDR1 SGHRS, CDR2 YFSETQ. Libraries were prepared by immunoSEQ multiplex PCR; TCRdb keeps only in-frame clonotypes and omits some of them. The sample yields tens of thousands of clones, around 90% seen once. The source of the sample is a study of graft-versus-host responses after intestinal transplantation. Study-wide results and limits: Circulating GvH clones peaking coincided with falling HvG clones soon after transplant. Allograft clonal ratios (graft-versus-host to host-versus-graft) were high in patients who had graft-donor T cell macrochimerism.

Specimen: unstimulated CD8+ T cells sorted from spleen or lymph node cells, collected before intestinal transplant. The clonotype was recovered from a human donor who received an intestinal transplant. V gene TRBV5-1 combines with J gene TRBJ1-2; no clear D. The CDR3 region has the DNA TGCGCCAGCAGCTTAAGAGGCTATGGCTACACCTTC. Its protein is CASSLRGYGYTF.